A selection of T cell receptor beta chains follows, all from one sample in a study of shared clonotypes between healthy human individuals. Clones were sequenced by immunoSEQ multiplex PCR, and TCRdb holds only the in-frame ones, with some missing. Here the sample spans more than 1.2 million clones, around 98.5% being singletons. The sequenced material came from naive CD4+ T cells sorted from blood. The receptors derive from a man aged 30-40 years in good health. CDR3s include the opening cysteine and the closing phenylalanine or tryptophan. D genes are given only for firm matches.

j_call d_call v_call cdr3_nt cdr3_aa
TRBJ2-7 - TRBV2 TGTGCCAGCAGTGAATCAGCTGCAGAGAGCTCCTACGAGCAGTACTTC CASSESAAESSYEQYF
TRBJ2-2 TRBD1 TRBV7-6 TGTGCCAGCAGCACCGAGTTTACCGGGACAGAGAACACCGGGGAGCTGTTTTTT CASSTEFTGTENTGELFF
TRBJ2-3 - TRBV7-9 TGTGCCAGCAGCTTGGGCGGTTTCACAGATACGCAGTATTTT CASSLGGFTDTQYF
TRBJ2-1 TRBD2 TRBV5-1 TGCGCCAGCAGCTTGGTTCTAGCGGGGTCCAATGAGCAGTTCTTC CASSLVLAGSNEQFF
TRBJ1-1 - TRBV11-2 TGTGCCAGCAGCGCGGACAGGAACACTGAAGCTTTCTTT CASSADRNTEAFF
TRBJ2-3 - TRBV28 TGTGCCAGCAGTTTGTATCCTTTAGGAGCGCCACGGCGTTCGGATACGCAGTATTTT CASSLYPLGAPRRSDTQYF
TRBJ2-7 TRBD2 TRBV10-2 TGCGCCAGCAGCGCGGGACTAGGTTTGTACGAGCAGTACTTC CASSAGLGLYEQYF
TRBJ2-7 TRBD2 TRBV15 TGTGCCACCAGCTCGCGACTAGCGGGAGGGAGGGACGAGCAGTACTTC CATSSRLAGGRDEQYF
TRBJ1-5 - TRBV4-2 TGTGCCAGCAGCCAAGGTTTGGGGGGGAACAATCAGCCCCAGCATTTT CASSQGLGGNNQPQHF
TRBJ2-1 TRBD2 TRBV28 TGTGCCAGCAGCCGGGACTATTACAATGAGCAGTTCTTC CASSRDYYNEQFF
TRBJ2-3 - TRBV11-2 TGTGCCAGCAGCTTAGCTTTATACACAGATACGCAGTATTTT CASSLALYTDTQYF